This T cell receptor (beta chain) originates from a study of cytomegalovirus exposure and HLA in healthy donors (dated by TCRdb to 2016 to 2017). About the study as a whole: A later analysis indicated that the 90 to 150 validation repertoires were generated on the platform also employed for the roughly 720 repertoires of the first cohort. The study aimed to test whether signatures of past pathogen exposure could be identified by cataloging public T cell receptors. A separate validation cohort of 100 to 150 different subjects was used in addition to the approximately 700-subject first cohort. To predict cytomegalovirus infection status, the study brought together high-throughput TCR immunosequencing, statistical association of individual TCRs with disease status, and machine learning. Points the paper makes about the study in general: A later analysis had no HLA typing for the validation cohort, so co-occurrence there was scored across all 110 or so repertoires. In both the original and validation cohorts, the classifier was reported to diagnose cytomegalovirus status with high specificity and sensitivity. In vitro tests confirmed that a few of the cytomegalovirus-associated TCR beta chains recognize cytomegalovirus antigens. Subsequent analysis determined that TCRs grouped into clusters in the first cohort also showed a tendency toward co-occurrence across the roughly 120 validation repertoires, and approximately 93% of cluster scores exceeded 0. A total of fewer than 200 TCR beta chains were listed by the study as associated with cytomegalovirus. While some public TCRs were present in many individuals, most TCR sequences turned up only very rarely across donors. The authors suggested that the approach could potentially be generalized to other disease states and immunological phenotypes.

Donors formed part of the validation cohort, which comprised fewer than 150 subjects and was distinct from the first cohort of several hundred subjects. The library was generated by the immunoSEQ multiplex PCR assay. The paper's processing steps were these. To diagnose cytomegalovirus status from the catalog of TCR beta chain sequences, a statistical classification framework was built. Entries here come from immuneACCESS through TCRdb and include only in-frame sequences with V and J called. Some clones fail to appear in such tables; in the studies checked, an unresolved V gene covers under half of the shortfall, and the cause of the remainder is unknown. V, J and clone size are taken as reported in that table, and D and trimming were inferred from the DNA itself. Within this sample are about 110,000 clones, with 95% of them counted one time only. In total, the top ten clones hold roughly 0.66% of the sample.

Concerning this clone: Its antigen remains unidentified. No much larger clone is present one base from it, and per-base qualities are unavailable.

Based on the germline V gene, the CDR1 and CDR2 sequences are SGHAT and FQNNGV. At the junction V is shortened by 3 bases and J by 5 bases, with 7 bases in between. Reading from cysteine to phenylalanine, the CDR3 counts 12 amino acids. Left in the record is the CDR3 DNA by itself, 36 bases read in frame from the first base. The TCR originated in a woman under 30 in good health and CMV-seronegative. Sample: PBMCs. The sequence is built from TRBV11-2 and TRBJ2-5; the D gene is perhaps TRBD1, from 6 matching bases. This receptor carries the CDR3 CASSFTGETQYF. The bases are TGTGCCAGCAGCTTTACAGGGGAGACCCAGTACTTC.